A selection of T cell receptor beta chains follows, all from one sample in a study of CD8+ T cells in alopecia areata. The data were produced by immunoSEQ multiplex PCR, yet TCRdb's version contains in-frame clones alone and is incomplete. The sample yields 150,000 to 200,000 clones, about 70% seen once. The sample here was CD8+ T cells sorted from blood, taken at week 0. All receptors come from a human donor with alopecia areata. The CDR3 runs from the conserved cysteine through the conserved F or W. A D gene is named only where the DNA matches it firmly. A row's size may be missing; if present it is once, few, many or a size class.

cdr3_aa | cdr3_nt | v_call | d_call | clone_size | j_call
CATSEGRTGSGNTIYF | TGTGCCACCAGCGAGGGAAGGACGGGCTCTGGAAACACCATATATTTT | TRBV15 | NA | NA | TRBJ1-3
CSVELPSGVEALLNEQFF | TGCAGCGTTGAACTTCCTAGCGGGGTGGAAGCCCTTTTAAATGAGCAGTTCTTC | TRBV29-1 | TRBD2 | NA | TRBJ2-1
CATSRGPLGPLQETQYF | TGTGCCACCAGCAGAGGGCCCCTAGGCCCGCTGCAAGAGACCCAGTACTTC | TRBV15 | NA | NA | TRBJ2-5
CASSLYPSSQETQYF | TGTGCCAGCAGCTTATACCCCTCCAGCCAAGAGACCCAGTACTTC | TRBV5-4 | NA | NA | TRBJ2-5
CSASEQFF | TGCAGTGCTAGTGAGCAGTTCTTC | TRBV20-1 | NA | NA | TRBJ2-1
CASSVVGESHEQFF | TGTGCCAGCAGCGTAGTTGGAGAGTCGCATGAGCAGTTCTTC | TRBV9 | NA | NA | TRBJ2-1
CSVDRRNTQYF | TGCAGCGTTGACCGGCGGAATACGCAGTATTTT | TRBV29-1 | NA | NA | TRBJ2-3
CAWSVAYEQYF | TGTGCCTGGAGTGTGGCCTACGAGCAGTACTTC | TRBV30 | NA | NA | TRBJ2-7
CSAYRDTPPYNEQFF | TGCAGCGCCTACCGGGACACCCCTCCTTACAATGAGCAGTTCTTC | TRBV29-1 | NA | NA | TRBJ2-1
CASSFPPGELFF | TGTGCCAGCAGTTTCCCCCCCGGGGAGCTGTTTTTT | TRBV27 | NA | few | TRBJ2-2
CASILGGSNTEAFF | TGTGCCAGCATCTTGGGAGGTAGTAACACTGAAGCTTTCTTT | TRBV13 | NA | NA | TRBJ1-1
CATSIKSRNQPQHF | TGTGCCACCAGCATTAAGTCTAGGAATCAGCCCCAGCATTTT | TRBV15 | NA | NA | TRBJ1-5
CASSLAQGWAEAFF | TGTGCCAGCAGCCTAGCACAGGGATGGGCTGAAGCTTTCTTT | TRBV14 | NA | few | TRBJ1-1
CASTGSYTYEQYF | TGTGCCAGTACAGGGTCGTATACCTACGAGCAGTACTTC | TRBV7-9 | NA | NA | TRBJ2-7
CSVDSQVNTEAFF | TGCAGCGTTGATTCACAGGTGAACACTGAAGCTTTCTTT | TRBV29-1 | NA | once | TRBJ1-1
CASSRNRGSNYGYTF | TGTGCCAGCAGCCGAAACAGGGGGTCCAACTATGGCTACACCTTC | TRBV11-2 | TRBD1 | NA | TRBJ1-2
CASSVEGAEAFF | TGTGCCAGCAGCGTAGAGGGAGCTGAAGCTTTCTTT | TRBV9 | NA | NA | TRBJ1-1
CASSLGTGKHEQFF | TGTGCCAGCAGCTTGGGTACAGGGAAGCATGAGCAGTTCTTC | TRBV5-6 | NA | NA | TRBJ2-1
CATSLLAGGFNEQFF | TGTGCCACCTCACTTCTAGCGGGGGGCTTCAATGAGCAGTTCTTC | TRBV15 | TRBD2 | NA | TRBJ2-1